A selection of T cell receptor beta chains follows, all from one sample in a study of T cell clusters in autoimmune cytopenias. TCRdb reprocessed the multiplex PCR reads and keeps a single row for each CDR3 protein, giving no DNA. There are about 12,000 distinct CDR3 sequences in the sample, with 2.5% to 4% held by the top ten. These data are also associated with another study on T cell repertoires in aging, cancer and after chemotherapy.

Sequenced input: peripheral blood. The receptors here all came from a human donor in good health. Each CDR3 is given with its conserved first and last residue. Fields, in order: clone size, J gene, V gene, CDR3 protein. Only part of the rows carry a size: once, few, many, or a class if the clone is expanded.

- | TRBJ1-2 | TRBV7-2 | CASSSFGQAYGYTF
- | TRBJ2-7 | TRBV5-1 | CASSPRDNSYEQYF
- | TRBJ1-2 | TRBV7-9 | CASSSPTGTGDDGYTF
- | TRBJ1-5 | TRBV6-5 | CASSYRWTGRQPQHF
medium-sized | TRBJ1-2 | TRBV19 | CASAEGGNYGYTF
- | TRBJ1-6 | TRBV28 | CASSWGQGTTPLHF
- | TRBJ1-5 | TRBV28 | CASSAALNQPQHF
- | TRBJ2-1 | TRBV10-1 | CASSDRYGPSVDEQFF
medium-sized | TRBJ2-1 | TRBV19 | CASSITTSAHEQFF
medium-sized | TRBJ1-2 | TRBV20-1 | CSARDLTGVHGYTF
medium-sized | TRBJ2-5 | TRBV6-1 | CASSTWTSGEVGTQYF
- | TRBJ1-2 | TRBV12-3/TRBV12-4 | CASSWGAYGYTF
medium-sized | TRBJ1-2 | TRBV7-9 | CASSDRDRLYGYTF
medium-sized | TRBJ1-3 | TRBV29-1 | CSVESFGSTSSGNTIYF
medium-sized | TRBJ2-2 | TRBV7-2 | CASSLELAGLTGELFF
medium-sized | TRBJ2-7 | TRBV19 | CASSPRDLRPYEQYF
- | TRBJ2-1 | TRBV10-3 | CASTQVESGPSYNEQFF
- | TRBJ2-7 | TRBV7-2 | CASSPGQSYEQYF
medium-sized | TRBJ2-7 | TRBV27 | CASRISGGFYEQYF
- | TRBJ2-5 | TRBV4-2 | CASSLQGAGETQYF
- | TRBJ2-7 | TRBV20-1 | CSAKRGNSYEQYF
- | TRBJ2-5 | TRBV7-3 | CASSLFGGNQETQYF
- | TRBJ2-5 | TRBV24-1 | CATSDRRGGTQYF
- | TRBJ2-7 | TRBV12-3/TRBV12-4 | CASTGWDRPSEQYF
medium-sized | TRBJ2-2 | TRBV27 | CASSLGGRDTGELFF
- | TRBJ1-4 | TRBV7-9 | CASSLGQGREKLFF
- | TRBJ2-3 | TRBV6-4 | CASSDSTSGGADTQYF
- | TRBJ2-7 | TRBV20-1 | CSASPGATSYEQYF
- | TRBJ1-6 | TRBV5-1 | CASRRDRVNSPLHF